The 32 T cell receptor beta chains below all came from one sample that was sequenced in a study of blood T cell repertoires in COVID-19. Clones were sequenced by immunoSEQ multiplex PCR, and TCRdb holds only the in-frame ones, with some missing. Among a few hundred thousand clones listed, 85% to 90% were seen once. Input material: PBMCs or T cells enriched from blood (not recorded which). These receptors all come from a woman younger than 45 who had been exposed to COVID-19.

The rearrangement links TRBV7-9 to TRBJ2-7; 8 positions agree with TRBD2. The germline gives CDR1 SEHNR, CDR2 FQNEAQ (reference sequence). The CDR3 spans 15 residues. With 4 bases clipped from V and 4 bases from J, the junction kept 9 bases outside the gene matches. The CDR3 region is CASSSTGLAVYEQYF. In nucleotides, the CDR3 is TGTGCCAGCAGCTCGACTGGACTAGCCGTTTACGAGCAGTACTTC.

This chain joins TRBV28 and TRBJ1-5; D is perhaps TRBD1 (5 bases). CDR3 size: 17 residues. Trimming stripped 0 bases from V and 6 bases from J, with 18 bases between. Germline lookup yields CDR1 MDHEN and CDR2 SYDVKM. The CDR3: CASSLWVGGGSGQPQHF. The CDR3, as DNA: TGTGCCAGCAGTTTATGGGTTGGGGGGGGTAGCGGTCAGCCCCAGCATTTT.

The CDR3 nucleotides read TGTGCCAGCAGCAACGGGAGGGAAAATGAGCAGTTCTTC. Translating gives CASSNGRENEQFF. V gene TRBV21-1 combines with J gene TRBJ2-1; the table's D call, TRBD2, has no DNA check behind it. TRBV21-1 corresponds to a pseudogene. The CDR3 has 13 amino acids.

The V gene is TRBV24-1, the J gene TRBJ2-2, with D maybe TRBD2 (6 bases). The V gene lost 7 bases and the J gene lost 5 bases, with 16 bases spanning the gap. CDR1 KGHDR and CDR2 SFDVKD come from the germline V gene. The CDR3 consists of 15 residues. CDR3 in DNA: TGTGCCACCAGCCCCACCTACGGGGGAACCGGGGAGCTGTTTTTT. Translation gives CATSPTYGGTGELFF.

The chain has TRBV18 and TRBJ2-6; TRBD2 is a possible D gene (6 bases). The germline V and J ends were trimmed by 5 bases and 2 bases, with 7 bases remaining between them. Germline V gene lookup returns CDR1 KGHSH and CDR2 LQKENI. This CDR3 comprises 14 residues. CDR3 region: CASSTGAGANVLTF. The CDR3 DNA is TGTGCCAGCTCAACGGGAGCTGGGGCCAACGTCCTGACTTTC.

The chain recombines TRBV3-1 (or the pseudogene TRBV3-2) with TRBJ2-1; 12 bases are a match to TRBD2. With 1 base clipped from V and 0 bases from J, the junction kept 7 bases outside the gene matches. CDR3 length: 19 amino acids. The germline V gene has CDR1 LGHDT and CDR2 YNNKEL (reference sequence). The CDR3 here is CASSQVPSGRGGSYNEQFF. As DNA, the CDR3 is TGTGCCAGCAGCCAAGTCCCTAGCGGGAGGGGGGGCTCCTACAATGAGCAGTTCTTC.

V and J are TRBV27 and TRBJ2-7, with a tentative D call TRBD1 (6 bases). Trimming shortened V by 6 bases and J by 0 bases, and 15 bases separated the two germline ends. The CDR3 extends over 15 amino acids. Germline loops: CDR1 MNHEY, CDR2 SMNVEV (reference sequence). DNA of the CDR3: TGTGCCAGCAGCTTGGGTAGGGGGAACTCCTACGAGCAGTACTTC. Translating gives CASSLGRGNSYEQYF.

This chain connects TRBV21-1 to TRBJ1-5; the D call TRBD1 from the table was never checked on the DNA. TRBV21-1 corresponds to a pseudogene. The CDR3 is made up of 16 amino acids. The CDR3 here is CASSSPRDSRNQPQHF. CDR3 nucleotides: TGTGCCAGCAGCTCACCCCGGGACAGCCGAAATCAGCCCCAGCATTTT.

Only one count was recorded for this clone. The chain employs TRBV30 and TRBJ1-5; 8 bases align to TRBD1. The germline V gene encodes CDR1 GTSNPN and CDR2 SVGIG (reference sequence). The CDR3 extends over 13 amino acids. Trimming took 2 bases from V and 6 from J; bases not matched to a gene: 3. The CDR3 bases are TGTGCCTGGAGTCCAGGGGGCCCTCAGCCCCAGCATTTT. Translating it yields CAWSPGGPQPQHF.

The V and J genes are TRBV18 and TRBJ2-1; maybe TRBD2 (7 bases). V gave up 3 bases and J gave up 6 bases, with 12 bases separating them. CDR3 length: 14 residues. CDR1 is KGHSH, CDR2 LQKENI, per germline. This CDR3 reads CASSPQRGGNEQFF. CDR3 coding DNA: TGTGCCAGCTCACCCCAAAGGGGGGGCAATGAGCAGTTCTTC.

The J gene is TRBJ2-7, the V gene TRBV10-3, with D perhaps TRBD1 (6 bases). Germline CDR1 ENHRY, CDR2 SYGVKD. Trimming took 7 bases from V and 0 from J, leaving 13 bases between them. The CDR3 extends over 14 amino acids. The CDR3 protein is CAINPGTLSYEQYF. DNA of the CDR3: TGTGCCATCAACCCCGGGACACTCTCCTACGAGCAGTACTTC.

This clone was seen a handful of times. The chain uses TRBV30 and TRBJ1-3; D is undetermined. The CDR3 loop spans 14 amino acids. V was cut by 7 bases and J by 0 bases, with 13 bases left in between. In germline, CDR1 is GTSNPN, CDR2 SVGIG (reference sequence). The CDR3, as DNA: TGTGCCTCCCGCGACGGGAGCTCTGGAAACACCATATATTTT. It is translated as CASRDGSSGNTIYF. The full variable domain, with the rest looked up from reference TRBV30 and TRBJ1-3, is SQTIHQWPATLVQPVGSPLSLECTVEGTSNPNLYWYRQAAGRGLQLLFYSVGIGQISSEVPQNLSASRPQDRQFILSSKKLLLSDSGFYLCASRDGSSGNTIYFGEGSWLTVV.

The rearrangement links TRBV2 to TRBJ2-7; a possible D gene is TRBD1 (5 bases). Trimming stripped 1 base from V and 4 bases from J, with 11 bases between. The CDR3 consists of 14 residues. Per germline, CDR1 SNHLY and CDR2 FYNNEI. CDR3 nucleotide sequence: TGTGCCAGCAGTGAAGTAGAAGGGGCATACGAGCAGTACTTC. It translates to CASSEVEGAYEQYF. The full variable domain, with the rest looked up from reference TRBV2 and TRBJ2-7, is EPEVTQTPSHQVTQMGQEVILRCVPISNHLYFYWYRQILGQKVEFLVSFYNNEISEKSEIFDDQFSVERPDGSNFTLKIRSTKLEDSAMYFCASSEVEGAYEQYFGPGTRLTVT.

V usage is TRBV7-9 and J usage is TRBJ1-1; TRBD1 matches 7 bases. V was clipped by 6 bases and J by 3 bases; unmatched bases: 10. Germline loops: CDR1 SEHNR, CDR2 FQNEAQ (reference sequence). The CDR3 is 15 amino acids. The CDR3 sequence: CASRNTRDSHTEAFF. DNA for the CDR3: TGTGCCAGCAGGAACACACGGGACAGCCACACTGAAGCTTTCTTT.

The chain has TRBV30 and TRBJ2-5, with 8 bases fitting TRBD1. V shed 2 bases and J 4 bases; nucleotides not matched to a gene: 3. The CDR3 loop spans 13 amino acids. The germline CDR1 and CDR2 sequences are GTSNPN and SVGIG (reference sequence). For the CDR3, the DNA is TGTGCCTGGAGTCCTGGGACAGGAGAGACCCAGTACTTC. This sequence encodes CAWSPGTGETQYF. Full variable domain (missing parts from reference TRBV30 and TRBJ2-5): SQTIHQWPATLVQPVGSPLSLECTVEGTSNPNLYWYRQAAGRGLQLLFYSVGIGQISSEVPQNLSASRPQDRQFILSSKKLLLSDSGFYLCAWSPGTGETQYFGPGTRLLVL.

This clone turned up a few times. CDR3 residues: CATSDFSGSASNEQFF. CDR3 bases: TGTGCCACCAGTGACTTTAGCGGGAGTGCTAGCAATGAGCAGTTCTTC. The V gene is TRBV24-1, the J gene TRBJ2-1, with 9 bases lining up with TRBD2. CDR1 and CDR2 (germline): KGHDR, SFDVKD. Trimming cost V 4 bases and J 6 bases; bases outside gene matches: 9. The CDR3 is 16 residues long.

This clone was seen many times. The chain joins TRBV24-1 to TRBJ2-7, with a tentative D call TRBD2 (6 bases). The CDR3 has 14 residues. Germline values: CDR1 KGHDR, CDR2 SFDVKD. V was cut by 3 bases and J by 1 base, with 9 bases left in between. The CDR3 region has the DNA TGTGCCACCAGTGATCGGGGGAAATCCTACGAGCAGTACTTC. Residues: CATSDRGKSYEQYF.

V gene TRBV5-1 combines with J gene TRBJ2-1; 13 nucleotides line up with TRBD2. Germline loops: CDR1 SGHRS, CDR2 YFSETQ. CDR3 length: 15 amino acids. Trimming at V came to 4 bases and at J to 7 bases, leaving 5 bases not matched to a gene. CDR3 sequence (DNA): TGCGCCAGCAGCGGCGGGACTAGCGGGATGAATGAGCAGTTCTTC. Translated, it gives CASSGGTSGMNEQFF. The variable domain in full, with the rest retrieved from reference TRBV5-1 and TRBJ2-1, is KAGVTQTPRYLIKTRGQQVTLSCSPISGHRSVSWYQQTPGQGLQFLFEYFSETQRNKGNFPGRFSGRQFSNSRSEMNVSTLELGDSALYLCASSGGTSGMNEQFFGPGTRLTVL.

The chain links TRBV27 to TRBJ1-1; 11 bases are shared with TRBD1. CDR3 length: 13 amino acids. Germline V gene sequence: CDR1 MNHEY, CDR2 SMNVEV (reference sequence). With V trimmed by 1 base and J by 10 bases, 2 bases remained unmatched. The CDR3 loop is CASSLLGTGGAFF. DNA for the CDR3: TGTGCCAGCAGTTTATTGGGGACAGGGGGAGCTTTCTTT.

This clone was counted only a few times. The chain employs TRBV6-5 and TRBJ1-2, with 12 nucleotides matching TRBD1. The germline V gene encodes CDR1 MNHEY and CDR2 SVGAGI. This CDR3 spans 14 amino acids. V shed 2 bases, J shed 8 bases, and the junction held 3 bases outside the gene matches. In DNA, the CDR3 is TGTGCCAGCAGTTACGACGGGACAGGGGGCGGCTACACCTTC. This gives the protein CASSYDGTGGGYTF.

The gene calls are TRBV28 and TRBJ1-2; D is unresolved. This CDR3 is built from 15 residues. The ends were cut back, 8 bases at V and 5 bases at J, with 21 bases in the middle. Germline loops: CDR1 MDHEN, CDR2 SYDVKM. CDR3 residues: CASQGRGIGLYGYTF. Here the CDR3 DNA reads TGTGCCAGCCAAGGCCGGGGTATAGGCCTTTATGGCTACACCTTC.

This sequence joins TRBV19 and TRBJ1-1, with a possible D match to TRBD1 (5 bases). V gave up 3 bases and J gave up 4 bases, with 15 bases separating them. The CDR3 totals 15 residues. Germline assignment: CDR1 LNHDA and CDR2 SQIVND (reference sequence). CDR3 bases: TGTGCCAGTAGTATCGGGCAGGGCGGGATCACTGAAGCTTTCTTT. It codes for CASSIGQGGITEAFF.

The CDR3 sequence: CASQRGTNYEQYF. For the CDR3, the DNA is TGTGCCAGCCAAAGGGGGACCAACTACGAGCAGTACTTC. The rearrangement links TRBV11-2 to TRBJ2-7; D perhaps matches TRBD1 (6 bases). With 8 bases removed from V and 3 bases from J, the gap between germline ends came to 14 bases. In germline, CDR1 is SGHAT, CDR2 FQNNGV. The CDR3 runs 13 residues. The variable domain in full, with the rest retrieved from reference TRBV11-2 and TRBJ2-7, is EAGVAQSPRYKIIEKRQSVAFWCNPISGHATLYWYQQILGQGPKLLIQFQNNGVVDDSQLPKDRFSAERLKGVDSTLKIQPAKLEDSAVYLCASQRGTNYEQYFGPGTRLTVT.

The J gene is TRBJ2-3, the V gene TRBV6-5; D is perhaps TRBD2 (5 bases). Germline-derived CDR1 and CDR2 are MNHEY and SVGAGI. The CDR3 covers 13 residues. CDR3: CGSSAGGTDTQYF. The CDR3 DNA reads TGTGGGTCGAGCGCGGGTGGAACAGATACGCAGTATTTT.

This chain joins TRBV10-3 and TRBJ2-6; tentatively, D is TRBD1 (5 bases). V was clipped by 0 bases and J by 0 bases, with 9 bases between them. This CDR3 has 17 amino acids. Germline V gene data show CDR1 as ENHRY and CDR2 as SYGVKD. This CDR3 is CAISESEGDSGANVLTF. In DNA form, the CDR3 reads TGTGCCATCAGTGAGTCGGAAGGGGACTCTGGGGCCAACGTCCTGACTTTC.

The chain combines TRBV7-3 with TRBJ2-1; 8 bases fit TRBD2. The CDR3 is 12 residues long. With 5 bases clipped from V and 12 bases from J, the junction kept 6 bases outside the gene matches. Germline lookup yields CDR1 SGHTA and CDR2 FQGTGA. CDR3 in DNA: TGTGCCAGCAGCCCCCGGGAGGGTGGGCAGTTCTTC. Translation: CASSPREGGQFF.

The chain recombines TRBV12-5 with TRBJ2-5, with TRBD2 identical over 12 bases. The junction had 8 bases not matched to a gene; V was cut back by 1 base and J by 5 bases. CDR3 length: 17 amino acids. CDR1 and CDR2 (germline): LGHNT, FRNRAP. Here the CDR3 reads CASGLGLAGAGAETQYF. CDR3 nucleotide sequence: TGTGCTAGTGGTTTGGGACTAGCGGGAGCGGGAGCTGAGACCCAGTACTTC. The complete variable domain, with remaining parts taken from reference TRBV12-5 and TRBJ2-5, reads DARVTQTPRHKVTEMGQEVTMRCQPILGHNTVFWYRQTMMQGLELLAYFRNRAPLDDSGMPKDRFSAEMPDATLATLKIQPSEPRDSAVYFCASGLGLAGAGAETQYFGPGTRLLVL.

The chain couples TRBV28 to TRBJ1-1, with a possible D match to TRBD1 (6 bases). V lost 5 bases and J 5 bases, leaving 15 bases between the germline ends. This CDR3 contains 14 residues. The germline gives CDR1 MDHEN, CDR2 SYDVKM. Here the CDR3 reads CASSMGQGRTEAFF. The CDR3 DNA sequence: TGTGCCAGCAGTATGGGACAAGGGAGAACTGAAGCTTTCTTT.

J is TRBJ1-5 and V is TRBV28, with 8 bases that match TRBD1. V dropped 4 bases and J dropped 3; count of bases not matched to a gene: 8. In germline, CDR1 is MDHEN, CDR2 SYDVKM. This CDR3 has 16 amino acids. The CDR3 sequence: CASSYRRTGPNQPQHF. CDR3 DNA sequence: TGTGCCAGCAGTTACAGGAGGACAGGGCCCAATCAGCCCCAGCATTTT.

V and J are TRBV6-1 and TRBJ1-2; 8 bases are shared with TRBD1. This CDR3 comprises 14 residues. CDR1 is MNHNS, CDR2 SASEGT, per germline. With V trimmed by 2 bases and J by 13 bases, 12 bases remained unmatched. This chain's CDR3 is CASSENQGASPGTF. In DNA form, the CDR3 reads TGTGCCAGCAGTGAAAATCAGGGGGCGAGCCCGGGCACCTTC.

The CDR3 region has the DNA TGTGCCAGCAGTTTCCCAGGGAGGGCCACTGAAGCTTTCTTT. This sequence encodes CASSFPGRATEAFF. This chain connects TRBV28 to TRBJ1-1; D possibly corresponds to TRBD1 (5 bases). There are 14 residues in the CDR3. Trimming stripped 3 bases from V and 4 bases from J, with 12 bases between. CDR1 is MDHEN and CDR2 is SYDVKM in the germline V gene.

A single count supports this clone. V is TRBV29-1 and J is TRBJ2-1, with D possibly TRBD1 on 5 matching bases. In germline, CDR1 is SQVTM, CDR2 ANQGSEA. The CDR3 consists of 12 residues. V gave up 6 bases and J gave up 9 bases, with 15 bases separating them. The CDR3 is CSVSNMGPEQFF. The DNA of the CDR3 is TGCAGCGTAAGCAACATGGGGCCTGAGCAGTTCTTC.